Listed below are T cell receptor beta chains from one sample, sequenced in a study of blood T cell repertoires in COVID-19. This table comes from immunoSEQ multiplex PCR, and its TCRdb copy is limited to in-frame clones, with some not included. The sample lists 46,000 or so clones; 90% were seen once. Sample: peripheral blood. Receptors were obtained from a man in his 70s with active COVID-19. Each CDR3 is given with its conserved first and last residue. The D gene is left open where the match is weak. Only some rows state a clone size, as once, few, many or a class for expanded clones.

- | TRBD2 | TRBJ2-1 | TRBV4-1 | TGCGCCAGCAGACTAGCGGGTGGCCGGCGGAATGAGCAGTTCTTC | CASRLAGGRRNEQFF
- | TRBD1 | TRBJ2-7 | TRBV4-1 | TGCGCCAGCAGCCCCGGGACAGCGATGCGTGGCTCCTACGAGCAGTACTTC | CASSPGTAMRGSYEQYF
- | - | TRBJ1-1 | TRBV30 | TGTGCCTGGGTCAAGCTCAGGGGTACTGAAGCTTTCTTT | CAWVKLRGTEAFF
few | TRBD2 | TRBJ2-7 | TRBV2 | TGTGCCAGCAGTGAAGACGGGACTAGCGGCGAGCAGTACTTC | CASSEDGTSGEQYF
- | - | TRBJ1-2 | TRBV11-2 | TGTGCCAGCAGCTTAGATCCCCCCGGGTATTATGGTGGCTACACCTTC | CASSLDPPGYYGGYTF
- | - | TRBJ2-2 | TRBV20-1 | TGCAGTGCTAGTCCTCTAGCGTTCGGGGAGCTGTTTTTT | CSASPLAFGELFF
- | TRBD2 | TRBJ2-1 | TRBV2 | TGTGCCAGCAGTGAACTAGCGGGGGGCCCGCTCTCCTACAATGAGCAGTTCTTC | CASSELAGGPLSYNEQFF
once | TRBD1 | TRBJ1-1 | TRBV7-2 | TGTGCCAGCAGCACCGGGACAGTGAACACTGAAGCTTTCTTT | CASSTGTVNTEAFF
few | TRBD1 | TRBJ1-1 | TRBV6-2/TRBV6-3 | TGTGCCAGCAGCGACCCCCAGGGGGCGGCTTTCTTT | CASSDPQGAAFF
- | TRBD1 | TRBJ1-2 | TRBV30 | TGTGCCTGGAGTCACAACGGACAGGAGCCTCTAACCTTC | CAWSHNGQEPLTF
few | TRBD1 | TRBJ1-5 | TRBV2 | TGTGCCAGCAGTGAATTGGGACAGGACTATCAGCCCCAGCATTTT | CASSELGQDYQPQHF
- | TRBD1 | TRBJ1-1 | TRBV29-1 | TGCAGCGTCCGACAGGGGGTGATCGCGAACACTGAAGCTTTCTTT | CSVRQGVIANTEAFF
few | TRBD2 | TRBJ2-1 | TRBV6-6 | TGTGCCAGCAGTTACGGGACTAAGGGTTCCTACAATGAGCAGTTCTTC | CASSYGTKGSYNEQFF
- | TRBD1 | TRBJ1-4 | TRBV6-5 | TGTGCCAGCAGTTACACGACAGGGCTTAATGAAAAACTGTTTTTT | CASSYTTGLNEKLFF
once | - | TRBJ2-5 | TRBV7-8 | TGTGCCAGCGACTCGCTAGCCCTGGAGACCCAGTACTTC | CASDSLALETQYF
- | - | TRBJ2-1 | TRBV30 | TGTGCCTGGGCTCGGGGGAATATGGATGAGCAGTTCTTC | CAWARGNMDEQFF
- | TRBD2 | TRBJ2-3 | TRBV4-1 | TGCGCCACCTCACTAGCGGTGGGGGATACGCAGTATTTT | CATSLAVGDTQYF
few | - | TRBJ1-5 | TRBV28 | TGTGCCAGCATCCCAGGCAGCAATCAGCCCCAGCATTTT | CASIPGSNQPQHF
- | - | TRBJ2-7 | TRBV13 | TGTGCCAGCAGCCTCGTATCCTACGAGCAGTACTTC | CASSLVSYEQYF
- | - | TRBJ2-7 | TRBV14 | TGTGCCAGCAGCCGCACATTGGGGCCGACCTACGAGCAGTACTTC | CASSRTLGPTYEQYF
- | - | TRBJ1-2 | TRBV9 | TGTGCCAGCAGCGTAGATCGGGACTATGGCTACGCCTTC | CASSVDRDYGYAF
- | - | TRBJ2-5 | TRBV4-1 | TGCGCCAGCAGGCCGGGCCCACGCGGGGAGACCCAGTACTTC | CASRPGPRGETQYF
once | - | TRBJ1-5 | TRBV27 | TGTGCCAGCAGTTCTCACAGGGAAGACGATCAGCCCCAGCATTTT | CASSSHREDDQPQHF
- | - | TRBJ1-2 | TRBV28 | TGTGCCAGCAGTTTAAGGAGAGCTAACTATGGCTACACCTTC | CASSLRRANYGYTF
- | TRBD1 | TRBJ1-1 | TRBV18 | TGTGCCAGCTCACCTCGGGACAGTTGGAACACTGAAGCTTTCTTT | CASSPRDSWNTEAFF
once | - | TRBJ2-1 | TRBV3-1/TRBV3-2 | TGTGCCAGCAGCCATCCGATCATCGCGGGGCAACAGTTCTTC | CASSHPIIAGQQFF
- | TRBD1 | TRBJ1-1 | TRBV4-3 | TGCGCCAGCAGCCCACGAATAGGGACAGGCCGCACTGAAGCTTTCTTT | CASSPRIGTGRTEAFF
- | - | TRBJ1-5 | TRBV28 | TGTGCCAGCGGAAACCAGGGCTTTCGCAATCAGCCCCAGCATTTT | CASGNQGFRNQPQHF
- | TRBD1 | TRBJ2-7 | TRBV27 | TGTGCCAGCAGTTTCTCAGCCGGGACAGGGATCTACGAGCAGTACTTC | CASSFSAGTGIYEQYF
- | TRBD1 | TRBJ1-5 | TRBV30 | TGTGCCTGGAGCACTGGACAGGGGAATCAGCCCCAGCATTTT | CAWSTGQGNQPQHF
- | - | TRBJ2-2 | TRBV9 | TGTGCCAGCAGCGTAGAAGGACGACTAGGCCGGGAGCTGTTTTTT | CASSVEGRLGRELFF
- | TRBD1 | TRBJ2-2 | TRBV3-1/TRBV3-2 | TGTGCCAGCAGCCAAGTTGGACAGGGGGCGCGGGGCGGGGAGCTGTTTTTT | CASSQVGQGARGGELFF
- | - | TRBJ2-5 | TRBV7-2 | TGTGCCAGCAGCTTATGGAAAGGCGGGGACGGAGAGACCCAGTACTTC | CASSLWKGGDGETQYF
once | TRBD2 | TRBJ2-1 | TRBV24-1 | TGTGCCACCAGTGAGCCTACTAGCGGGGGGGCGGTGAATGAGCAGTTCTTC | CATSEPTSGGAVNEQFF
- | TRBD1 | TRBJ1-2 | TRBV18 | TGTGCCAGCTCATCGGGACAGGTGCAATATGGCTACACCTTC | CASSSGQVQYGYTF
- | - | TRBJ1-2 | TRBV13 | TGTGCCAGCAGCTTAGGGGGATCGGGGAGGGTGCATGGCTACACCTTC | CASSLGGSGRVHGYTF
- | - | TRBJ1-2 | TRBV28 | TGTGCCAGCAGAGGGGGAGGGAGTCACACTAACTATGGCTACACCTTC | CASRGGGSHTNYGYTF
- | - | TRBJ2-3 | TRBV7-2 | TGTGCCAGCAGCTTAGATTCAGGGCTGGCAGATACGCAGTATTTT | CASSLDSGLADTQYF
medium-sized | TRBD1 | TRBJ2-7 | TRBV6-1 | TGTGCCAGCAGTGTTCACGGGACAGCGACCTCCTACGAGCAGTACTTC | CASSVHGTATSYEQYF
once | TRBD1 | TRBJ1-4 | TRBV4-2 | TGTGCCAGCAGCCAAGAGAGGCAGGGGGCGTCTACTAATGAAAAACTGTTTTTT | CASSQERQGASTNEKLFF
- | - | TRBJ1-1 | TRBV20-1 | TGCAGTGCTCCGGACTTTGAAGCTTTCTTT | CSAPDFEAFF
- | - | TRBJ2-3 | TRBV12-3/TRBV12-4 | TGTGCCAGCAGTTTACAGGGGGATACGCAGTATTTT | CASSLQGDTQYF
- | - | TRBJ1-4 | TRBV19 | TGTGCCACCACGGGGGGGGCTGCTAATGAAAAACTGTTTTTT | CATTGGAANEKLFF
- | TRBD2 | TRBJ2-1 | TRBV5-4 | TGTGCCAGCAGCTGGACTAGCGGGGCCTTTAATGAGCAGTTCTTC | CASSWTSGAFNEQFF
- | TRBD1 | TRBJ2-7 | TRBV29-1 | TGCAGCGTCAGCGGATTGACAGGGACCTACGAGCAGTACTTC | CSVSGLTGTYEQYF
- | TRBD2 | TRBJ2-7 | TRBV28 | TGTGCCAGCAGTCCCTCTAGCGGGGGAAGCTCCTACGAGCAGTACTTC | CASSPSSGGSSYEQYF
- | TRBD1 | TRBJ1-2 | TRBV28 | TGTGCCAGCAGTTCACCGACAGGGGGCAAATACGGCTACACCTTC | CASSSPTGGKYGYTF
- | TRBD2 | TRBJ2-5 | TRBV5-1 | TGCGCCAGCAGCTCAAGGACTAGCGGGGGGGCAGGGGAGACCCAGTACTTC | CASSSRTSGGAGETQYF
- | TRBD1 | TRBJ1-6 | TRBV28 | TGTGCCAGCAGTCCACATTGGACAGGGGGAGGTAATTCACCCCTCCACTTT | CASSPHWTGGGNSPLHF
- | TRBD1 | TRBJ1-1 | TRBV28 | TGTGCCACCTTGGGACAGACGTACACTGAAGCTTTCTTT | CATLGQTYTEAFF
- | - | TRBJ1-5 | TRBV18 | TGTGCCAGCTCACCAAGTTTTGGTCTATCCCAGCATTTT | CASSPSFGLSQHF
- | TRBD1 | TRBJ1-5 | TRBV27 | TGTGCCAGCAGTTCCGGGACAGGGGGAGGCAATCAGCCCCAGCATTTT | CASSSGTGGGNQPQHF
- | TRBD1 | TRBJ1-4 | TRBV4-1 | TGCGCCAGCAGCCAAGATTCAGGGGGCTACGAAAAACTGTTTTTT | CASSQDSGGYEKLFF